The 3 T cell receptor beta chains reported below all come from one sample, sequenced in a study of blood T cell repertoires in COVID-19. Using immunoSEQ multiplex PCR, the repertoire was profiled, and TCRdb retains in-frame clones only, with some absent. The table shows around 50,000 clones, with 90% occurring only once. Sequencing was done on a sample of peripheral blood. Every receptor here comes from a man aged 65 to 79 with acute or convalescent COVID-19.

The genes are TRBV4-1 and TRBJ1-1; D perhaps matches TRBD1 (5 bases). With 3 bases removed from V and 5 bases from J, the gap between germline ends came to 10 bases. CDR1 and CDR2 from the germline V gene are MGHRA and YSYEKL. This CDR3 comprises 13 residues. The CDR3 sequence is CASSQEGFTEAFF. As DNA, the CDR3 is TGCGCCAGCAGCCAGGAGGGGTTTACTGAAGCTTTCTTT.

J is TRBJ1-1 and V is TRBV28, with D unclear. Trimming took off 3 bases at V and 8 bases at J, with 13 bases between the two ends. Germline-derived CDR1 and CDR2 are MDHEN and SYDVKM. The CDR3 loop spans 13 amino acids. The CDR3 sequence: CASSFPSRGEAFF. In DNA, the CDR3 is TGTGCCAGCAGTTTTCCCTCTCGGGGAGAAGCTTTCTTT.

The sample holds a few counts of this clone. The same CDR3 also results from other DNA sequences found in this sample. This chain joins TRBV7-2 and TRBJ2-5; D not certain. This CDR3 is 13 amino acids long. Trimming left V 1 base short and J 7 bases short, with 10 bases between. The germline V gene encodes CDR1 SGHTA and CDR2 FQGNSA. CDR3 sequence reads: CASSLEPAGTQYF. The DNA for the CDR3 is TGTGCCAGCAGCTTAGAGCCGGCAGGGACCCAGTACTTC.